A single sample is the source of the 15 T cell receptor beta chains below, sequenced in a study of blood T cell repertoires in COVID-19 (dated by TCRdb to 2020 to 2021). Library preparation was by the immunoSEQ multiplex PCR assay. This is the immuneACCESS table as TCRdb keeps it, with only in-frame sequences that have V and J called. A part of the clones is gone; compared with another copy, unresolved V genes explain less than half, and the rest is unexplained. This sample gives 45,000 to 65,000 clones in total; around nine tenths of them show up just once. The top ten constitute over 7.5% of the sample. Sequenced: peripheral blood. The receptor set was obtained from a man aged 50 to 59 with active COVID-19.

CDR3 coding DNA: TGCGCCAGCAGCCCCCGCGGGGACAGGAGCTTTACCTTC. This encodes CASSPRGDRSFTF. The chain employs TRBV5-1 and TRBJ1-2, with TRBD1 matching 8 bases. In germline, CDR1 is SGHRS, CDR2 YFSETQ. The ends lost 4 bases at V and 14 bases at J; junction bases unmatched: 13. CDR3 length: 13 amino acids.

This clone rates as medium-sized. The chain has TRBV7-9 and TRBJ1-1, with D tentatively TRBD1 (5 bases). Germline assignment: CDR1 SEHNR and CDR2 FQNEAQ (reference sequence). This CDR3 comprises 12 residues. Trimming pared 3 bases from V and 6 bases from J, leaving 8 bases between. The CDR3, as DNA: TGTGCCAGCAGCTTTGGGGGGGCTGAAGCTTTCTTT. This codes for CASSFGGAEAFF.

This clone is a singleton in its sample. The chain employs TRBV4-2 and TRBJ1-2, with a tentative D call TRBD1 (5 bases). V was pared by 1 base and J by 2 bases, with 8 bases between. Germline values: CDR1 LGHNA, CDR2 YNFKEQ. The CDR3 runs to 14 residues. The CDR3 is CASSQVTGNYGYTF. The CDR3 coding sequence is TGTGCCAGCAGCCAAGTTACAGGCAACTATGGCTACACCTTC.

The sample holds a few counts of this clone. The CDR3 reads CASSSAQQQSSYGYTF. CDR3 sequence (DNA): TGTGCCAGCAGCTCGGCACAACAACAGAGTAGCTATGGCTACACCTTC. This chain connects TRBV5-4 to TRBJ1-2; no clear D gene. The CDR3 loop spans 16 amino acids. Trimming left V 3 bases short and J 4 bases short, with 19 bases between. Germline CDR1 reads SGHNT; CDR2 reads YYREEE (reference sequence).

The rearrangement uses TRBV24-1 and TRBJ1-2; 10 nucleotides match TRBD1. Germline V CDR1 and CDR2: KGHDR, SFDVKD. The CDR3 is 15 amino acids. The V and J ends lost 4 bases and 6 bases, in that order; junction bases with no gene match: 7. In DNA, the CDR3 is TGTGCCACCAGTGACCAACCTGGACAGGGGGATGGCTACACCTTC. Translating gives CATSDQPGQGDGYTF.

This chain connects TRBV6-5 to TRBJ2-1; 10 bases match TRBD2. Germline V gene data show CDR1 as MNHEY and CDR2 as SVGAGI. CDR3 size: 15 residues. Germline trimming cut 5 bases from V and 8 bases from J; bases unmatched to any gene: 9. In DNA form, the CDR3 reads TGTGCCAGCAGTCCTAGCGGGAGCATTCCCGATGAGCAGTTCTTC. Translated, it gives CASSPSGSIPDEQFF.

The chain combines TRBV19 with TRBJ2-7, with TRBD2 identical over 8 bases. The germline CDR1 and CDR2 sequences are LNHDA and SQIVND (reference sequence). This CDR3 is 19 amino acids long. The V gene end was trimmed by 5 bases and the J gene end by 4 bases; junction bases not matched to a gene: 22. In DNA form, the CDR3 reads TGTGCCAGTAGTCCTCCCGGTCTCTCTCCAGCGGGGGAGGGATACGAGCAGTACTTC. Translated, it gives CASSPPGLSPAGEGYEQYF. The full variable domain, rest sourced from reference TRBV19 and TRBJ2-7, is DGGITQSPKYLFRKEGQNVTLSCEQNLNHDAMYWYRQDPGQGLRLIYYSQIVNDFQKGDIAEGYSVSREKKESFPLTVTSAQKNPTAFYLCASSPPGLSPAGEGYEQYFGPGTRLTVT.

Here the CDR3 DNA reads TGTGCCAGCAGACCACAGTCGAGCCCCCATCAGCCCCAGCATTTT. Protein sequence: CASRPQSSPHQPQHF. The gene calls are TRBV28 and TRBJ1-5; D remains unclear. Trimming shortened V by 6 bases and J by 5 bases, and 17 bases separated the two germline ends. This CDR3 spans 15 amino acids. Germline V CDR1 and CDR2: MDHEN, SYDVKM.

This chain joins TRBV18 and TRBJ2-1; D might be TRBD2 (5 bases). CDR3 length: 15 residues. With 3 bases removed from V and 0 bases from J, the gap between germline ends came to 9 bases. Germline CDR1 KGHSH, CDR2 LQKENI. The CDR3 region is CASSPLAGSYNEQFF. The CDR3 nucleotides are TGTGCCAGCTCACCCCTGGCGGGCTCCTACAATGAGCAGTTCTTC.

CDR3: CATSDSSDEKLFF. In DNA, the CDR3 is TGTGCCACCAGTGATTCTAGTGATGAAAAACTGTTTTTT. J is TRBJ1-4 and V is TRBV24-1; D not resolved. V gave up 2 bases and J gave up 6 bases, with 6 bases separating them. CDR1 KGHDR and CDR2 SFDVKD come from the germline V gene. There are 13 residues in the CDR3.

To note about this clone: Other nucleotide sequences from this sample produce the same CDR3. The genes are TRBV4-3 and TRBJ2-1; 12 nucleotides line up with TRBD2. Germline V gene sequence: CDR1 LGHNA, CDR2 YSLEER. The CDR3 sequence is 18 residues long. After removal of 0 bases from V and 5 bases from J, the junction contained 8 bases not matched to a gene. The CDR3 nucleotides are TGCGCCAGCAGCCAAGATCATGGACTAGCGGGGCCACACAATGAGCAGTTCTTC. Translation gives CASSQDHGLAGPHNEQFF.

V gene TRBV9 combines with J gene TRBJ1-1; 7 nucleotides match TRBD1. After removal of 4 bases from V and 2 bases from J, the junction contained 5 bases not matched to a gene. The germline V gene encodes CDR1 SGDLS and CDR2 YYNGEE. This CDR3 is 14 amino acids long. CDR3 DNA sequence: TGTGCCAGCAGCTCCCGGGACAGCAACACTGAAGCTTTCTTT. Its protein is CASSSRDSNTEAFF.

The chain joins TRBV18 to TRBJ1-5; D is perhaps TRBD1 (5 bases). The length of the CDR3 is 15 residues. CDR1 and CDR2 from the germline V gene are KGHSH and LQKENI. The ends were cut back, 6 bases at V and 7 bases at J, with 19 bases in the middle. The DNA of the CDR3 is TGTGCCAGCTCCGGAGAAGCAGGGTTTGGACAGCCCCAGCATTTT. Its protein is CASSGEAGFGQPQHF.

This clone was counted a few times. This chain uses TRBV15 with TRBJ2-7; 10 bases are shared with TRBD2. Germline V gene lookup returns CDR1 LNHNV and CDR2 YYDKDF (reference sequence). V was pared by 1 base and J by 2 bases, with 5 bases of the junction left unmatched. There are 16 residues in the CDR3. The CDR3 reads CATSRASGRAAYEQYF. CDR3 nucleotide sequence: TGTGCCACCAGCAGAGCGAGCGGGAGGGCTGCCTACGAGCAGTACTTC.

The V and J genes are TRBV2 and TRBJ1-3; perhaps TRBD1 as D (5 bases). The CDR3 is 13 residues long. CDR1 is SNHLY and CDR2 is FYNNEI in the germline V gene. With 4 bases removed from V and 4 bases from J, the gap between germline ends came to 8 bases. CDR3 sequence (DNA): TGTGCCAGCAGTGTAGGACAAGGAAACACCATATATTTT. Its protein is CASSVGQGNTIYF.